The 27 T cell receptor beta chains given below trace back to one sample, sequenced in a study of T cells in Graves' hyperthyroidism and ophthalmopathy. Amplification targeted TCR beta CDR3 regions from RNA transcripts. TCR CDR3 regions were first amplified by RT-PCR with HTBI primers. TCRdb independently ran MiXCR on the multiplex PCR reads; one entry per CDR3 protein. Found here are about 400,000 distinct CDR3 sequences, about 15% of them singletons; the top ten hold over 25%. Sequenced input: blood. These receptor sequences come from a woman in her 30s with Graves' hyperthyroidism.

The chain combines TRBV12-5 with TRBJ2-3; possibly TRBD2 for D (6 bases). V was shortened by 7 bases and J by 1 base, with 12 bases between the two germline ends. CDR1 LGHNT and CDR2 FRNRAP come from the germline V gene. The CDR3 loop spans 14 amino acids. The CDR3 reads CASALTSRTDTQYF. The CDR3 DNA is TGTGCTAGTGCCCTGACTAGTCGCACAGATACGCAGTATTTT. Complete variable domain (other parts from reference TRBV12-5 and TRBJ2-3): DARVTQTPRHKVTEMGQEVTMRCQPILGHNTVFWYRQTMMQGLELLAYFRNRAPLDDSGMPKDRFSAEMPDATLATLKIQPSEPRDSAVYFCASALTSRTDTQYFGPGTRLTVL.

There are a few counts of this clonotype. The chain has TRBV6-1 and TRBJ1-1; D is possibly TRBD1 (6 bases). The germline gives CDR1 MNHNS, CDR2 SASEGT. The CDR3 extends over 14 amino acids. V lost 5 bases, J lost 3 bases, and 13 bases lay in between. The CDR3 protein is CASSWGLADTEAFF. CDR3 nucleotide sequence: TGTGCCAGCAGTTGGGGGCTCGCGGACACTGAAGCTTTCTTT.

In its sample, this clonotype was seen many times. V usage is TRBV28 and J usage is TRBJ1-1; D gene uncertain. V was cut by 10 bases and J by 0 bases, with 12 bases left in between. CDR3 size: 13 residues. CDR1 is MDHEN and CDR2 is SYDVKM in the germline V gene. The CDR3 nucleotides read TGTGCCATCACAGACGGGATGAACACTGAAGCTTTCTTT. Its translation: CAITDGMNTEAFF.

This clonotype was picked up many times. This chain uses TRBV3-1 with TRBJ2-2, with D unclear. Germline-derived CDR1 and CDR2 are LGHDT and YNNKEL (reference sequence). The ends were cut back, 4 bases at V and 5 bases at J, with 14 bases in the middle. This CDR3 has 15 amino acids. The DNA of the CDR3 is TGTGCCAGCAGCCCGACCGGAGATGGGACCGGGGAGCTGTTTTTT. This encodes CASSPTGDGTGELFF.

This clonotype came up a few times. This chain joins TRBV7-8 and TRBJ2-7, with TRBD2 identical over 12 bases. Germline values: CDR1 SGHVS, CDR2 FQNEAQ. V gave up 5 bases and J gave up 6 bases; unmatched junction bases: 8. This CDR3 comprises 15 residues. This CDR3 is CASSQRLAGATEQYF. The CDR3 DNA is TGTGCCAGCAGCCAACGACTAGCGGGAGCAACCGAGCAGTACTTC.

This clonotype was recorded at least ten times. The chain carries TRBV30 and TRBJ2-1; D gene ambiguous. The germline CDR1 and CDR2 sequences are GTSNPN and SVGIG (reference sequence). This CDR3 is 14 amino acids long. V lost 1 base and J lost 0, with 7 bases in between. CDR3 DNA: TGTGCCTGGAGTGGTGCGAGCTCCTACAATGAGCAGTTCTTC. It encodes CAWSGASSYNEQFF.

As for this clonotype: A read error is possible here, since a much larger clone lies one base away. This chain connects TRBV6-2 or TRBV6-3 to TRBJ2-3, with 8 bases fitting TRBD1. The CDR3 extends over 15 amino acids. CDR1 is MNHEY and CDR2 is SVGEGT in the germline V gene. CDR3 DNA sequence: TGTGCCAGAAGTTACAGTCAGGGGGCATCAGATACGCAGTATTTT. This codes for CARSYSQGASDTQYF.

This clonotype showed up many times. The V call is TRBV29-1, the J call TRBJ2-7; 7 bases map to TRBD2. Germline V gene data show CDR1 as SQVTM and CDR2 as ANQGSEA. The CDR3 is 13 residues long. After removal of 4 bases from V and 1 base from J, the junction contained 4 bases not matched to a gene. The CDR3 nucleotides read TGCAGCGTTGCCGGGACTAAGTCCTACGAGCAGTACTTC. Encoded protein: CSVAGTKSYEQYF.

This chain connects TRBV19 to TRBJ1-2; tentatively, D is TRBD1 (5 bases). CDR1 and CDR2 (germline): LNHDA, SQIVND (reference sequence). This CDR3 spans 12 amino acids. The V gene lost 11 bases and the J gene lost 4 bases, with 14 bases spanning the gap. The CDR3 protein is CAARDEAYGYTF. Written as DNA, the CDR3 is TGTGCCGCCCGGGACGAGGCCTATGGCTACACCTTC.

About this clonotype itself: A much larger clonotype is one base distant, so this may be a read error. CDR3 residues: CSAGAGRSYEQYF. The CDR3 coding sequence is TGCAGTGCTGGGGCGGGTCGTTCCTACGAGCAGTACTTC. The gene calls are TRBV20-1 and TRBJ2-7; possibly TRBD1 or TRBD2 for D (5 bases each). This CDR3 spans 13 amino acids. Trimming removed 5 bases at V and 1 base at J, with 12 bases between. Germline V gene data show CDR1 as DFQATT and CDR2 as SNEGSKA (reference sequence).

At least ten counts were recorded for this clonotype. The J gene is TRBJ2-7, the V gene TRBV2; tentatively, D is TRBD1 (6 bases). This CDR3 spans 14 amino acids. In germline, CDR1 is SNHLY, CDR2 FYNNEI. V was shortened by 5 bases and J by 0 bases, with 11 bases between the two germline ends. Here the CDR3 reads CASSQDSNSYEQYF. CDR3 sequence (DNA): TGTGCCAGCAGTCAGGACAGTAACTCCTACGAGCAGTACTTC.

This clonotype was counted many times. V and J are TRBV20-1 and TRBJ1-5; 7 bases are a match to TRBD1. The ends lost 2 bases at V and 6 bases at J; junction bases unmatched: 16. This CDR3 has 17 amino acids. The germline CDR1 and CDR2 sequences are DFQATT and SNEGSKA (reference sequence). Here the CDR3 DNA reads TGCAGTGCTAGAACCCCAGGAGGAGGGGGCTTTATTCAGCCCCAGCATTTT. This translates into CSARTPGGGGFIQPQHF.

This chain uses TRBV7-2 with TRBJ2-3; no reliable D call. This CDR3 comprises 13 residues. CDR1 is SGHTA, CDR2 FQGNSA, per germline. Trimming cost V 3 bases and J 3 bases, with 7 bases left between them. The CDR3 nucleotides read TGTGCCAGCAGCTTTGTCGCGACAGATACGCAGTATTTT. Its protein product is CASSFVATDTQYF.

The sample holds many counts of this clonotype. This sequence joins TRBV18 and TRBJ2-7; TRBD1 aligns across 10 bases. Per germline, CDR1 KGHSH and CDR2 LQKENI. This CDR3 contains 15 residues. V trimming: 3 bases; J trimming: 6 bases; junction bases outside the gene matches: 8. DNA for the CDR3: TGTGCCAGCTCACCGGCCGGGACAGGGGCTATCGAGCAGTACTTC. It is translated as CASSPAGTGAIEQYF.

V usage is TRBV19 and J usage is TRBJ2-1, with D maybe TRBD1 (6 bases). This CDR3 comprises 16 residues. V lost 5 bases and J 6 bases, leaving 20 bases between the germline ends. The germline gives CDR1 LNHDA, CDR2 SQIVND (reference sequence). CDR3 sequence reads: CASSLLSGTRANEQFF. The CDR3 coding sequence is TGTGCCAGTAGTCTCCTCTCCGGGACAAGGGCCAATGAGCAGTTCTTC.

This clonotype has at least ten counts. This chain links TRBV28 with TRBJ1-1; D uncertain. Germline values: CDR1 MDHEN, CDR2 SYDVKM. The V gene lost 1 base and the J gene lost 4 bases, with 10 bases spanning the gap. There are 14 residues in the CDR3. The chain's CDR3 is CASSLFGRRTEAFF. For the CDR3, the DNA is TGTGCCAGCAGTTTATTCGGCAGGCGCACTGAAGCTTTCTTT.

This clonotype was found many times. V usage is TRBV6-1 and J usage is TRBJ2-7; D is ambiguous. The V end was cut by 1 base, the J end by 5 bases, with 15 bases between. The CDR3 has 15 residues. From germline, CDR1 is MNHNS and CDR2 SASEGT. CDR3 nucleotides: TGTGCCAGCAGTGAAGTAGGGCGGCTATCGGACGAGCAGTACTTC. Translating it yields CASSEVGRLSDEQYF.

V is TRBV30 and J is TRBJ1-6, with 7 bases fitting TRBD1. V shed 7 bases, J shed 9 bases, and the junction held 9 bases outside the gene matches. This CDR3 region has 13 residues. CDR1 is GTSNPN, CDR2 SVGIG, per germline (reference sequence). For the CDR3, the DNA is TGTGCCTCAGACAGGGTACAGGGTTCACCCCTCCACTTT. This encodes CASDRVQGSPLHF. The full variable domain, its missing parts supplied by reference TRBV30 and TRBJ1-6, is SQTIHQWPATLVQPVGSPLSLECTVEGTSNPNLYWYRQAAGRGLQLLFYSVGIGQISSEVPQNLSASRPQDRQFILSSKKLLLSDSGFYLCASDRVQGSPLHFGNGTRLTVT.

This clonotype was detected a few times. The CDR3 region is CATSDLGLETQYF. The CDR3 coding sequence is TGTGCCACCAGTGATTTGGGGCTAGAGACCCAGTACTTC. V usage is TRBV24-1 and J usage is TRBJ2-5; D remains ambiguous. From germline, CDR1 is KGHDR and CDR2 SFDVKD. Trimming cost V 0 bases and J 4 bases, with 5 bases left between them. CDR3 length: 13 amino acids.

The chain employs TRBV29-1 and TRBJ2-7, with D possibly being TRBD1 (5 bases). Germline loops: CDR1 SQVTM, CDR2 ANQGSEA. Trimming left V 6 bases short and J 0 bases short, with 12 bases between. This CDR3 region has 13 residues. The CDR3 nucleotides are TGCAGCGTATGGGGCGGTCTCTCCTACGAGCAGTACTTC. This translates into CSVWGGLSYEQYF.

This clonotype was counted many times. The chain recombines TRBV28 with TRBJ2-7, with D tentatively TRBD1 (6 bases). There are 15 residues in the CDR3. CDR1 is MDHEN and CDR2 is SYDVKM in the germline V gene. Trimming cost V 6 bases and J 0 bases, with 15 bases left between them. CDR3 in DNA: TGTGCCAGCAGCCCAGGGGCCGTCCTCTCCTACGAGCAGTACTTC. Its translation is CASSPGAVLSYEQYF.

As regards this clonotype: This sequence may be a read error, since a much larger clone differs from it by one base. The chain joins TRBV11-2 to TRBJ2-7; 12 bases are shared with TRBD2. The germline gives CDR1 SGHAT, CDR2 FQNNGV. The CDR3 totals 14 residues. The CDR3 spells CASTLAGGSYGQYF. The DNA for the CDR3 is TGTGCCAGCACACTAGCGGGAGGCTCCTACGGGCAGTACTTC.

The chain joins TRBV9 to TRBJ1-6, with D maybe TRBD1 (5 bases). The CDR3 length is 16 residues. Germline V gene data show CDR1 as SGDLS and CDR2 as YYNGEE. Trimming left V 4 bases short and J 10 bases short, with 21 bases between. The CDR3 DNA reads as TGTGCCAGCAGCCCCCGGTCATGGAGGGGACCGTCACCCCTCCACTTT. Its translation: CASSPRSWRGPSPLHF.

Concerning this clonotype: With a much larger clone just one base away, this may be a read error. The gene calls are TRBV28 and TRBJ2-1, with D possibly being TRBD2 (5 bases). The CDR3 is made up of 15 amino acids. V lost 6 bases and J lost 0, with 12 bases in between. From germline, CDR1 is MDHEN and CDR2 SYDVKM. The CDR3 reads CASRTDSYSYNEQFF. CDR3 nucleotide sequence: TGTGCCAGCAGAACGGACTCCTACTCCTACAATGAGCAGTTCTTC.

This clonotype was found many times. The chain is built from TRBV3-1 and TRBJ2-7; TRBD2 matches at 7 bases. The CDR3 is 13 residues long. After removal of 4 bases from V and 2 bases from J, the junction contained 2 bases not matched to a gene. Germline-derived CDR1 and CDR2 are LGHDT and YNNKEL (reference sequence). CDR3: CASSPRGAYEQYF. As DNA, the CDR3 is TGTGCCAGCAGCCCCCGGGGGGCCTACGAGCAGTACTTC.

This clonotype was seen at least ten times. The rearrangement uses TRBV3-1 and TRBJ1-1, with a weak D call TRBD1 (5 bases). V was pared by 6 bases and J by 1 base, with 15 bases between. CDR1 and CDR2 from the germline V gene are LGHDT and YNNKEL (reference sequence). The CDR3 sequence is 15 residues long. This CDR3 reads CASSHTGTQNTEAFF. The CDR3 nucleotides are TGTGCCAGCAGTCACACCGGGACTCAGAACACTGAAGCTTTCTTT.

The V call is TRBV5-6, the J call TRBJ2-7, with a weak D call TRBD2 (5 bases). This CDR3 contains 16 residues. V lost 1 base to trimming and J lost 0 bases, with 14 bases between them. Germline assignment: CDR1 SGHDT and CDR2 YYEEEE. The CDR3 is CASSLSRERFSYEQYF. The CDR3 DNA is TGTGCCAGCAGCTTGTCTCGAGAGCGGTTCTCCTACGAGCAGTACTTC.